Each of the 28 T cell receptor beta chains below was sequenced from the same sample in a study of Ad26.COV2.S vaccination and SARS-CoV-2 variants. Documented treatment: around 19 received Ad26.COV2.S at low or high dose, single or two shots; roughly five received placebo; per-sample allocation not given. Day 63 following the first vaccine or placebo injection was when the samples were taken. The protocol was immunoSEQ multiplex PCR, while the TCRdb copy is restricted to in-frame clones and leaves out a portion. Of around 450,000 clones listed, about 89% were seen once; the top ten hold about 1.5%. The sample in question was peripheral blood, obtained in a trial of Ad26.COV2.S vaccine versus placebo. These receptors all come from a person between 18 and 65 years old who received the Ad26.COV2.S COVID-19 vaccine or a placebo.

The V call is TRBV28, the J call TRBJ2-5, with no clear D. The V gene lost 6 bases and the J gene lost 3 bases, with 14 bases spanning the gap. CDR3 size: 14 residues. The germline V gene has CDR1 MDHEN and CDR2 SYDVKM. CDR3 loop: CASSPQDRKETQYF. For the CDR3, the DNA is TGTGCCAGCAGCCCCCAGGACCGAAAAGAGACCCAGTACTTC.

The gene calls are TRBV10-3 and TRBJ2-7; D may be TRBD1 (5 bases). The germline V gene encodes CDR1 ENHRY and CDR2 SYGVKD. The CDR3 spans 12 residues. Trimming pared 6 bases from V and 0 bases from J, leaving 6 bases between. CDR3 bases: TGTGCCATCAGCCAGGGCTCCTACGAGCAGTACTTC. Encoded protein: CAISQGSYEQYF.

V gene TRBV5-4 combines with J gene TRBJ2-1, with D unclear. CDR1 and CDR2 from the germline V gene are SGHNT and YYREEE (reference sequence). V lost 1 base and J lost 8, with 10 bases in between. This CDR3 has 13 residues. The CDR3 sequence is CASSLSGEYEQFF. The CDR3, as DNA: TGTGCCAGCAGCTTGTCTGGGGAATATGAGCAGTTCTTC.

This clone was observed a handful of times. The chain uses TRBV7-6 and TRBJ1-6, with unresolved D. V was clipped by 1 base and J by 0 bases, with 7 bases between them. The germline CDR1 and CDR2 sequences are SGHVS and FNYEAQ. This CDR3 spans 16 amino acids. The CDR3: CASSLVASSYNSPLHF. CDR3 coding DNA: TGTGCCAGCAGCTTAGTAGCTAGCTCCTATAATTCACCCCTCCACTTT.

CDR3 sequence (DNA): TGTGCCAGCAGCCCATTAGGGGGGACTAGCACAGATACGCAGTATTTT. Translating gives CASSPLGGTSTDTQYF. The chain has TRBV7-8 and TRBJ2-3; D may match TRBD1 or TRBD2 (6 bases each). CDR1 is SGHVS and CDR2 is FQNEAQ in the germline V gene. V lost 5 bases and J lost 0, with 15 bases in between. This CDR3 has 16 amino acids.

This CDR3 is CASSPVGKAASSPLHF. CDR3 DNA: TGTGCCAGCTCACCCGTTGGGAAGGCGGCTAGTTCACCCCTCCACTTT. The V and J genes are TRBV18 and TRBJ1-6; D is unresolved. V dropped 3 bases and J dropped 9 bases, with 18 bases sitting between them. Germline V gene lookup returns CDR1 KGHSH and CDR2 LQKENI. This CDR3 has 16 residues.

V usage is TRBV4-1 and J usage is TRBJ1-6; D is ambiguous. There are 13 residues in the CDR3. The germline V gene has CDR1 MGHRA and CDR2 YSYEKL. Trimming removed 0 bases from V and 10 bases from J, with 7 bases in between. As DNA, the CDR3 is TGCGCCAGCAGCCAAGATAGTAGGTCACCCCTCCACTTT. Amino acids: CASSQDSRSPLHF.

The V call is TRBV30, the J call TRBJ2-3; 10 positions match TRBD2. Germline CDR1 is GTSNPN and CDR2 is SVGIG (reference sequence). V lost 3 bases and J lost 5; bases outside the gene matches: 5. The CDR3 sequence is 14 residues long. The CDR3 loop reads CAWRLAGRIDTQYF. DNA of the CDR3: TGTGCCTGGAGACTAGCGGGAAGAATAGATACGCAGTATTTT.

This chain connects TRBV30 to TRBJ1-2; 7 bases map to TRBD1. CDR3 length equals 16 residues. J lost 1 base, V lost 0 bases, and 8 bases had no gene match. CDR1 GTSNPN and CDR2 SVGIG come from the germline V gene (reference sequence). The CDR3 coding sequence is TGTGCCTGGAGTGTATGGGGGACAGAACATAACTATGGCTACACCTTC. Translation: CAWSVWGTEHNYGYTF.

The chain has TRBV13 and TRBJ1-1; 8 positions match TRBD1. Germline V gene data show CDR1 as PRHDT and CDR2 as FYEKMQ (reference sequence). The CDR3 has 14 residues. Germline trimming cut 4 bases from V and 1 base from J; bases unmatched to any gene: 2. The CDR3 protein is CASSSGQGNTEAFF. The CDR3 region has the DNA TGTGCCAGCAGCTCAGGACAGGGGAACACTGAAGCTTTCTTT. Based on the CDR3 plus reference TRBV13 and TRBJ1-1, the full variable domain is AAGVIQSPRHLIKEKRETATLKCYPIPRHDTVYWYQQGPGQDPQFLISFYEKMQSDKGSIPDRFSAQQFSDYHSELNMSSLELGDSALYFCASSSGQGNTEAFFGQGTRLTVV.

The chain employs TRBV2 and TRBJ2-2, with a possible D match to TRBD2 (5 bases). V gave up 7 bases and J gave up 1 base, with 13 bases separating them. The CDR3 runs to 15 residues. CDR1 is SNHLY, CDR2 FYNNEI, per germline. The CDR3 region is CASTFRTGNTGELFF. CDR3 sequence (DNA): TGTGCCAGCACCTTTAGGACTGGGAACACCGGGGAGCTGTTTTTT.

The chain is built from TRBV29-1 and TRBJ2-5, with TRBD1 identical over 8 bases. The germline V gene encodes CDR1 SQVTM and CDR2 ANQGSEA. Trimming removed 6 bases from V and 4 bases from J; junction bases left unmatched: 7. The CDR3 contains 13 residues. The CDR3 DNA reads TGCAGCGTCGTGCAGGGGGCCTTAGAGACCCAGTACTTC. It yields the protein CSVVQGALETQYF.

The chain combines TRBV7-6 with TRBJ2-5; perhaps TRBD1 as D (5 bases). V was cut by 3 bases and J by 3 bases, with 14 bases left in between. CDR3 size: 15 residues. CDR1 is SGHVS and CDR2 is FNYEAQ in the germline V gene. Here the CDR3 reads CASSLNRSPKETQYF. CDR3 nucleotide sequence: TGTGCCAGCAGCTTGAACAGGTCCCCCAAAGAGACCCAGTACTTC.

This chain joins TRBV5-8 and TRBJ2-3; either TRBD1 or TRBD2 may supply D (5 bases each). The CDR3 is 15 amino acids. The germline CDR1 and CDR2 sequences are SGHTS and YDEGEE. The V end lost 4 bases, the J end lost 1 base, and 13 bases lay between the germline ends. The CDR3 nucleotides are TGTGCCAGCAGCCTCATGCGAGGGGGCACAGATACGCAGTATTTT. It yields the protein CASSLMRGGTDTQYF.

This chain connects TRBV5-1 to TRBJ1-1, with 8 bases identical to TRBD1. Germline V gene data show CDR1 as SGHRS and CDR2 as YFSETQ. V dropped 0 bases and J dropped 6; count of bases not matched to a gene: 10. The CDR3 runs to 16 residues. CDR3 nucleotides: TGCGCCAGCAGCTTGGAGACGGCAGGGGGCTTTTCTGAAGCTTTCTTT. Translated, it gives CASSLETAGGFSEAFF.

The V and J genes are TRBV9 and TRBJ2-2, with 7 bases identical to TRBD2. The J segment lost 7 bases and the V segment lost 4 bases, leaving 16 bases of the junction unmatched. CDR3 size: 17 residues. The germline V gene encodes CDR1 SGDLS and CDR2 YYNGEE. The CDR3 protein is CASSYRAGPVHDGELFF. In DNA form, the CDR3 reads TGTGCCAGCAGCTATAGAGCGGGACCGGTCCATGACGGGGAGCTGTTTTTT.

The chain is built from TRBV27 and TRBJ1-2; a weak D match, TRBD1 (5 bases). The germline gives CDR1 MNHEY, CDR2 SMNVEV (reference sequence). The length of the CDR3 is 13 residues. V shed 3 bases and J shed 8 bases, with 13 bases lying between them. The CDR3 region has the DNA TGTGCCAGCAGTTTGAGTAGGGGAGTGGGCTACACCTTC. Amino acid sequence: CASSLSRGVGYTF.

V is TRBV11-2 and J is TRBJ2-5, with 10 bases aligning to TRBD2. Germline V CDR1 and CDR2: SGHAT, FQNNGV. This CDR3 contains 15 residues. V lost 6 bases to trimming and J lost 0 bases; unmatched junction nucleotides: 4. The CDR3 DNA is TGTGCCAGCAGTCAGACTAGCGGGCACCAAGAGACCCAGTACTTC. It encodes CASSQTSGHQETQYF.

This chain links TRBV18 with TRBJ1-1; D perhaps matches TRBD1 (5 bases). The CDR3 contains 14 residues. Germline V gene sequence: CDR1 KGHSH, CDR2 LQKENI. V lost 3 bases and J lost 1, with 9 bases in between. DNA for the CDR3: TGTGCCAGCTCACCCGACAGTGAGAACACTGAAGCTTTCTTT. Protein sequence: CASSPDSENTEAFF.

The J gene is TRBJ1-1, the V gene TRBV2; tentative D call: TRBD1 (6 bases). The V gene's germline CDR1 is SNHLY and CDR2 FYNNEI. This CDR3 region has 14 residues. The V gene lost 6 bases and the J gene lost 6 bases, with 17 bases spanning the gap. CDR3 protein: CASRAEQGSAEAFF. The CDR3 nucleotides read TGTGCCAGCAGGGCGGAACAGGGAAGCGCTGAAGCTTTCTTT.

In this sample, this clone turned up a few times. This sequence joins TRBV6-5 and TRBJ1-1; unclear D gene. CDR3 size: 13 residues. From germline, CDR1 is MNHEY and CDR2 SVGAGI. V lost 7 bases, J lost 4 bases, and 13 bases lay in between. CDR3 protein: CASTRGPGTEAFF. The CDR3 nucleotides are TGTGCCAGCACCCGTGGGCCCGGCACTGAAGCTTTCTTT.

The rearrangement links TRBV2 to TRBJ2-7; D assignment may be TRBD1 or TRBD2 (5 bases each). From germline, CDR1 is SNHLY and CDR2 FYNNEI. V lost 3 bases to trimming and J lost 6 bases, with 15 bases between them. CDR3 length: 14 residues. This CDR3 is CASSERDQISEQYF. The CDR3 region has the DNA TGTGCCAGCAGTGAGAGGGACCAAATCTCCGAGCAGTACTTC.

This clone is a singleton in its sample. This chain joins TRBV4-3 and TRBJ1-4, with TRBD1 matching over 7 bases. Germline assignment: CDR1 LGHNA and CDR2 YSLEER. The CDR3 is 14 residues long. Losses at the gene ends were 3 bases for V and 2 bases for J; bases not matched to a gene: 0. The CDR3 here is CASSHRGTNEKLFF. DNA for the CDR3: TGCGCCAGCAGCCACAGGGGGACTAATGAAAAACTGTTTTTT.

V and J are TRBV5-5 and TRBJ1-4; D is perhaps TRBD1 (5 bases). The germline gives CDR1 SGHKS, CDR2 YYEKEE (reference sequence). Trimming stripped 7 bases from V and 11 bases from J, with 21 bases between. This CDR3 is 14 amino acids long. CDR3 nucleotide sequence: TGTGCCAGCTCCTTCGGGACCTCCTTGAGGAAACTGTTTTTT. Protein: CASSFGTSLRKLFF.

The chain has TRBV6-4 and TRBJ1-5; 7 bases are shared with TRBD1. From germline, CDR1 is MRHNA and CDR2 SNTAGT. The CDR3 spans 16 residues. V trimming: 8 bases; J trimming: 0 bases; junction bases outside the gene matches: 10. The CDR3 DNA is TGTGCCAGCGGGCAGGGGGTAGGGTATAGCAATCAGCCCCAGCATTTT. Its translation: CASGQGVGYSNQPQHF.

The chain couples TRBV5-8 to TRBJ1-2, with D possibly matching TRBD1 (5 bases). Germline V lookup: CDR1 SGHTS, CDR2 YDEGEE. V lost 4 bases to trimming and J lost 7 bases, with 11 bases between them. The CDR3 is 12 residues long. The CDR3 DNA is TGTGCCAGCAGCCGACGCGGGGGTGGCTACACCTTC. Its protein is CASSRRGGGYTF.

Worth noting for this clone: Other nucleotide sequences in the sample specify the same CDR3. J is TRBJ2-3 and V is TRBV5-1; TRBD1 aligns across 9 bases. CDR1 is SGHRS and CDR2 is YFSETQ in the germline V gene. V dropped 4 bases and J dropped 1; count of bases not matched to a gene: 4. This CDR3 spans 15 amino acids. CDR3 DNA: TGCGCCAGCAGCCCCCGGGACAGGGGCACAGATACGCAGTATTTT. Residues: CASSPRDRGTDTQYF.

This clone showed up just a few times. The same CDR3 can be traced to other DNA sequences in this sample. V gene TRBV6-5 combines with J gene TRBJ2-5; D unresolved. With 2 bases removed from V and 4 bases from J, the gap between germline ends came to 2 bases. The germline CDR1 and CDR2 sequences are MNHEY and SVGAGI. There are 11 residues in the CDR3. CDR3 in amino acids: CASSYGETQYF. DNA of the CDR3: TGTGCCAGCAGTTACGGAGAGACCCAGTACTTC.